A selection of T cell receptor beta chains follows, all from one sample in a study of OX40 agonist ivuxolimab in advanced cancers. The repertoire was sequenced with immunoSEQ multiplex PCR; TCRdb's copy has only in-frame clones and lacks some. The table lists about 80,000 clones, around nine tenths of them singletons. Sequencing used CD4+ or CD8+ T cells sorted from blood, obtained in a trial of the OX40 agonist ivuxolimab. Receptors originate from an adult with an advanced solid tumor such as melanoma, head and neck, liver or kidney cancer. The CDR3 runs from the conserved cysteine through the conserved F or W. Each record gives: J gene, clone size, D gene, V gene, CDR3 DNA, CDR3 protein. The D gene is left open where the match is weak. Rows give clone size only sometimes, using once, few, many, or a class for an expanded clone.

TRBJ2-3	-	-	TRBV11-2	TGTGCCAGCAGCTTAGTCTTGACAGCTACTATAGATACGCAGTATTTT	CASSLVLTATIDTQYF
TRBJ2-1	-	-	TRBV5-6	TGTGCCAGCAGCCACACCCCCGGGAACAATGAGCAGTTCTTC	CASSHTPGNNEQFF
TRBJ2-1	-	TRBD2	TRBV30	TGTGCCTGGAGGTTGCTAGCGGGAATGGGGCAGTTCTTC	CAWRLLAGMGQFF
TRBJ1-1	-	-	TRBV5-1	TGCGCCAGCAGCTTGGAGGGCCCAACGGTAGCTTTCTTT	CASSLEGPTVAFF
TRBJ1-1	-	-	TRBV28	TGTGCCAGCAGTTTAGGTGGGATCGGGGAAGCTTTCTTT	CASSLGGIGEAFF
TRBJ1-2	-	TRBD1	TRBV27	TGTGCCAGCAGCTCGACAGGGGCCTATGGCTACACCTTC	CASSSTGAYGYTF
TRBJ1-5	-	-	TRBV2	TGTGCCAGCAGTGATGGGGGTCAGCCCCAGCATTTT	CASSDGGQPQHF
TRBJ1-1	-	TRBD1	TRBV7-9	TGTGCCAGCAGCGGCCTCCGGGACAGGATATCTGAAGCTTTCTTT	CASSGLRDRISEAFF
TRBJ2-1	-	TRBD2	TRBV7-9	TGTGCCAGCAGCCCGTCGACTAGCGGGAGTCGCAATGAGCAGTTCTTC	CASSPSTSGSRNEQFF
TRBJ2-7	once	-	TRBV6-1	TGTGCCGCCTCCGGGACGGTCGCCTACGAGCAGTACTTC	CAASGTVAYEQYF
TRBJ2-7	-	TRBD2	TRBV7-9	TGTGCCAGCAGCTCTGGACTAGCGGGAGGGGAGTACTTC	CASSSGLAGGEYF